Detailed here is one TCR beta chain. One base separates it from a far larger clone, so it is likely a read error. The CDR3 loop spans 15 amino acids. Looked up from germline, CDR1 is SGHAT and CDR2 is FQNNGV. Building of the TCR beta libraries involved iRepertoire HTBI primers and Arm-PCR of CDR3 regions. TCRdb reprocessed the multiplex PCR reads with MiXCR, giving one entry per CDR3 protein. The sample comprises approximately 400,000 distinct CDR3 sequences, around 14% of which are singletons, and approximately 15% rests with the top ten. Described time point: newly diagnosed GD, antithyroid drugs for less than 3 months. PBMC RNA served as the TCR library source. This specimen comes from a study of regulatory T cells in long-lasting Graves disease. This sample also belongs to another study, concerning T cells in Graves' hyperthyroidism and ophthalmopathy.

The V gene is TRBV11-2, the J gene TRBJ2-3, with 9 bases identical to TRBD2. With the DNA end fitting TRBJ2-1 better, the J assignment may be wrong. The clonotype originates from a woman younger than 45 with Graves disease. Sequenced material: peripheral blood mononuclear cells (PBMCs), taken at new diagnosis, from a patient treated with antithyroid drugs. The DNA for the CDR3 is TGTGTCAGCAGCTTCGCAGCGGGAGGCCCGAATGAGCAGTTCTTC. It yields the protein CVSSFAAGGPNEQFF.